These T cell receptor beta chains were read from a single sample in a study of esophageal squamous cell carcinoma under preoperative chemotherapy. TCRdb ran MiXCR on the PCR reads and lists one entry per CDR3 protein. The data show about 30,000 distinct CDR3 sequences, approximately 50% seen once. Sampling was performed from a patient given preoperative chemotherapy. Receptors were obtained from a human donor with esophageal squamous cell carcinoma. The donor label of this sample is uncertain. CDR3s include the opening cysteine and the closing phenylalanine or tryptophan. A D gene is named only where the DNA matches it firmly. Size tells how often a clone was seen (once, few, many) or the class of an expanded clone, and some rows leave it out.

>TRBV11-1|-|TRBJ2-5|-
CASSLGPGDTQYF
TGTGCCAGCAGCTTAGGGCCCGGAGACACCCAGTACTTC
>TRBV7-2|many|TRBJ2-3|TRBD2
CASSFGTSGRQGETQYF
TGTGCCAGCAGCTTTGGGACTAGCGGGAGGCAGGGGGAAACGCAGTATTTT
>TRBV5-4|-|TRBJ2-7|TRBD1
CASSWGQESYEQYF
TGTGCCAGCAGCTGGGGACAGGAGAGCTACGAGCAGTACTTC
>TRBV12-3/TRBV12-4|many|TRBJ2-7|-
CASSLGAGAYEQYF
TGTGCCAGCAGCTTAGGGGCAGGCGCCTACGAGCAGTACTTC
>TRBV29-1|-|TRBJ2-3|-
CSVEVASSTDTQYF
TGCAGCGTTGAGGTTGCGAGTAGCACAGATACGCAGTATTTT
>TRBV6-4|medium-sized|TRBJ2-6|-
CASSPGRGANVLTF
TGTGCCAGCAGCCCCGGGCGTGGGGCCAACGTCCTGACTTTC
>TRBV7-6|-|TRBJ2-5|-
CAAGSGARGTETQYF
TGTGCCGCGGGGTCAGGGGCCAGGGGCACAGAGACCCAGTATTTC
>TRBV7-3|many|TRBJ2-7|-
CASSFSHSSEQYF
TGTGCCAGCAGCTTCTCACACTCCAGCGAGCAGTACTTC
>TRBV7-8|-|TRBJ2-3|-
CASSLKYGESRPRDTDTQYF
TGTGCCAGCAGCCTTAAGTATGGGGAGAGCAGGCCCCGGGACACAGATACCCAGTATTTC
>TRBV12-3/TRBV12-4|many|TRBJ2-7|TRBD2
CASSFSWTSGYEQYF
TGTGCCAGCAGTTTCTCCTGGACTAGCGGTTACGAGCAGTACTTC
>TRBV7-2|-|TRBJ2-5|TRBD2
CASSLDAGGETQYF
TGTGCCAGCAGCTTAGACGCGGGGGGGGAGACCCAGTACTTC
>TRBV7-6|many|TRBJ1-2|-
CASSRDILGSYGYTF
TGTGCCAGCAGTCGGGACATTTTAGGCAGCTATGGCTACACCTTC
>TRBV11-3|many|TRBJ2-2|TRBD2
CASSLLAGVGELFF
TGTGCCAGCAGCTTACTAGCGGGAGTCGGGGAGCTGTTTTTT
>TRBV6-1|-|TRBJ2-7|-
CASSRTFLYEQYF
TGTGCCAGCAGTAGGACCTTCCTCTACGAGCAGTACTTC
>TRBV7-2|-|TRBJ2-3|-
CASRRDSPETQYF
TGTGCCAGCAGGAGGGACTCCCCAGAGACCCAGTATTTT
>TRBV6-5|many|TRBJ1-5|-
CASSRRVGGNQPQHF
TGTGCCAGCAGCCGCAGGGTAGGGGGCAATCAGCCCCAGCATTTT
>TRBV11-3|-|TRBJ2-5|-
CASSLEGDLLVSHTRQETQYF
TGTGCCAGCAGCTTAGAGGGGGATCTGTTGGTGTCTCACACACGACAAGAGACCCAGTACTTC
>TRBV6-1|-|TRBJ2-1|TRBD1
CASTMNSGQYFYNEQFF
TGTGCCAGCACTATGAACTCGGGACAGTACTTTTACAATGAGCAGTTCTTC
>TRBV5-8|-|TRBJ2-7|TRBD2
CASSRGRGGIYEQYF
TGTGCCAGCAGTCGGGGCCGGGGGGGAATCTACGAGCAGTACTTC
>TRBV7-2|large|TRBJ2-3|-
CASSLIPDTQYF
TGTGCCAGCAGCTTAATTCCAGATACGCAGTATTTT
>TRBV7-2|-|TRBJ2-4|TRBD2
CAGSGGLAQDTQYF
TGTGCCGGGAGCGGGGGACTTGCCCAAGACACCCAGTACTTC
>TRBV27|once|TRBJ2-5|-
CASSHQRKETQYF
TGTGCCAGCAGTCATCAACGAAAAGAGACCCAGTACTTC
>TRBV7-7|medium-sized|TRBJ2-5|-
CASSSDATRGGTQYF
TGTGCTAGCAGCTCGGATGCTACGCGCGGTGGGACCCAGTACTTC
>TRBV5-8|-|TRBJ2-5|-
CASSRDPSQETQYF
TGTGCCAGCAGCCGTGACCCGTCCCAAGAGACCCAGTACTTC
>TRBV29-1|once|TRBJ1-1|-
CSTTTGGENTEAFF
TGCAGCACCACGACGGGGGGGGAGAACACTGAAGCTTTCTTT
>TRBV7-2|-|TRBJ2-1|TRBD2
CASSPPSGATDRDEQFF
TGTGCCAGCAGCCCTCCGAGCGGGGCGACGGATCGCGATGAGCAGTTCTTC
>TRBV28|-|TRBJ2-7|-
CASSFAESNTPYEQYF
TGTGCCAGCAGTTTCGCCGAGTCGAATACCCCTTACGAGCAGTACTTC
>TRBV7-7|-|TRBJ2-1|TRBD2
CASSLAPSGSGGRHEQFF
TGTGCCAGCAGCTTAGCCCCTAGCGGGAGCGGTGGTCGCCATGAGCAGTTCTTC
>TRBV7-8|-|TRBJ2-5|TRBD1
CASRGGAGANVQYF
TGTGCCAGCAGAGGGGGCGCTGGGGCCAACGTCCAGTACTTC
>TRBV11-2|many|TRBJ2-3|-
CASSPSGVGTTDTQYF
TGTGCCAGCAGCCCGTCGGGGGTCGGCACCACAGATACGCAGTATTTT
>TRBV7-2|-|TRBJ2-3|-
CASSYPAGLWETRFF
TGTGCCAGCAGCTACCCCGCGGGATTGTGGGAGACCCGGTTCTTT
>TRBV7-8|-|TRBJ2-7|-
CASGGEGGRSTDTQYF
TGTGCCAGCGGGGGAGAGGGGGGCCGTAGCACAGATACGCAGTACTTC
>TRBV7-9|-|TRBJ2-5|TRBD2
CANSGTTSYNEQYF
TGTGCCAACAGCGGGACTACCTCCTACAATGAGCAGTACTTC
>TRBV12-3/TRBV12-4|-|TRBJ1-1|-
CASSPDRENTEAFF
TGTGCCAGCAGTCCGGACAGAGAGAACACTGAAGCTTTCTTT
>TRBV12-3/TRBV12-4|once|TRBJ2-5|-
CAGRGAGSKDTQYF
TGTGCGGGCCGTGGGGCGGGAAGCAAAGATACGCAGTACTTT
>TRBV7-6|few|TRBJ2-7|TRBD1
CASSPSPDRGLSSYEQYF
TGTGCCAGCAGCCCATCTCCCGACAGGGGGCTAAGCTCCTACGAGCAGTACTTC
>TRBV28|-|TRBJ2-1|TRBD2
CASMIGGLAGNEQFF
TGTGCCAGCATGATCGGGGGACTAGCGGGGAATGAGCAGTTCTTC
>TRBV7-7|medium-sized|TRBJ2-5|-
CASSFGQQETQYF
TGTGCTAGCAGCTTCGGACAGCAAGAGACCCAGTACTTC
>TRBV7-2|-|TRBJ2-3|TRBD2
CACRASGGRGKNTQYF
TGTGCCTGCCGCGCATCGGGGGGGAGAGGGAAAAACACTCAGTATTTT
>TRBV27|many|TRBJ2-5|-
CASSLRQRETQYF
TGTGCCAGCAGTTTACGACAGAGAGAGACCCAGTACTTC
>TRBV12-3/TRBV12-4|-|TRBJ2-3|-
CASSRGLVAGGTDTLYF
-
>TRBV10-2|-|TRBJ2-7|TRBD2
CASSESGLAGTRSYEQYF
TGCGCCAGCAGTGAGTCTGGGCTAGCGGGAACCAGGTCCTACGAGCAGTACTTC
>TRBV7-9|-|TRBJ2-3|-
CASSGRVEGSMTDTQYF
TGTGCCAGCAGCGGCCGGGTTGAGGGGAGTATGACAGATACGCAGTATTTT
>TRBV7-2|-|TRBJ2-4|TRBD1
CAGGLGGRDQDTQYF
TGTGCCGGCGGGTTAGGGGGCCGTGACCAAGACACCCAGTACTTC
>TRBV7-3|many|TRBJ2-1|-
CASSLYRDPGGDEQFF
TGTGCCAGCAGCTTATACCGGGACCCCGGGGGCGATGAGCAGTTCTTC
>TRBV12-3/TRBV12-4|-|TRBJ2-4|TRBD1
CASGRDRGLNIQYF
TGTGCCAGCGGAAGGGACAGGGGCTTAAACATTCAGTACTTC
>TRBV7-9|-|TRBJ2-3|-
CASSRPRRRAINTQYF
TGTGCCAGCAGCCGACCGAGGCGGAGGGCCATTAATACGCAGTATTTT
>TRBV7-7|many|TRBJ2-5|-
CASSLAATGETQYF
TGTGCTAGCAGCTTAGCGGCTACGGGAGAGACCCAGTACTTC
>TRBV7-6|-|TRBJ2-3|TRBD2
CASSFSGGWATDTQYF
TGTGCCAGCAGCTTCTCGGGGGGGTGGGCCACAGATACGCAGTATTTT
>TRBV7-6|once|TRBJ2-4|-
CASSLDPPIAGRDQNTQYF
TGTGCCAGCAGCTTGGATCCGCCCATCGCCGGGCGTGACCAAAACACCCAGTACTTC
>TRBV6-1|-|TRBJ2-1|TRBD2
CASSRSRSSGGSYNEQFF
TGTGCCAGCAGCCGCTCCCGCTCTAGCGGGGGGTCCTACAATGAGCAGTTCTTC
>TRBV11-2|many|TRBJ2-1|TRBD2
CASSLTRTSGVWDEQFF
TGTGCCAGCAGCCTTACCAGGACTAGCGGGGTTTGGGATGAGCAGTTCTTC
>TRBV7-2|-|TRBJ2-4|-
CAGGLDAGAQYF
TGTGCCGGGGGCTTAGACGCGGGGGCCCAGTACTTC
>TRBV7-3|-|TRBJ2-1|-
CASSLLPSPRNEQFF
TGTGCCAGCAGCTTATTGCCTAGTCCGCGCAATGAGCAGTTCTTC
>TRBV19|-|TRBJ2-3|TRBD2
CASRNRGGTDTQYF
TGTGCCAGTAGGAATCGGGGGGGCACAGATACGCAGTATTTT
>TRBV10-1|-|TRBJ2-1|-
CASSDPGTNEQFF
TGCGCCAGCAGTGACCCCGGGACTAATGAGCAGTTCTTC
>TRBV24-1|-|TRBJ2-1|-
CATSDLQASSYNEQFF
TGTGCCACCAGTGATTTGCAGGCGAGCTCCTACAATGAGCAGTTCTTC
>TRBV7-6|-|TRBJ2-4|-
CASSLGAAIPGRAKEIQYF
TGTGCCAGCAGCTTGGGTGCGGCCATCCCCGGGCGAGCCAAAGAGATCCAGTACTTC
>TRBV7-2|-|TRBJ2-5|-
CASSCPDEETQYF
TGTGCCAGCAGCTGCCCAGATGAAGAGACGCAGTACTTC
>TRBV7-6|-|TRBJ2-5|TRBD2
CASSLDPPIRGGDQNTQYF
TGTGCCAGCAGCTTGGATCCGCCCATCCGCGGGGGTGACCAAAACACCCAGTACTTC